Shown below are 11 T cell receptor beta chains from a single sample sequenced in a study of cytomegalovirus exposure and HLA in healthy donors. Generated by immunoSEQ multiplex PCR, the TCRdb table keeps only in-frame clones and is missing some. The sample consists of 100,000 to 150,000 clones, approximately 95% of them appearing once. The specimen sequenced was PBMCs. The receptors come from a man aged 18-30 years in good health and CMV-seronegative.

The J gene is TRBJ2-5, the V gene TRBV4-3; the match to TRBD2 covers 7 bases. Per the germline V gene, CDR1 is LGHNA and CDR2 is YSLEER. The CDR3 covers 16 residues. J lost 1 base, V lost 5 bases, and 10 bases had no gene match. In DNA form, the CDR3 reads TGCGCCAGCAGCAAACGGCGCGGGAGCATCCAAGAGACCCAGTACTTC. It specifies CASSKRRGSIQETQYF.

In this sample, this clone turned up once. This chain uses TRBV15 with TRBJ2-1; the match to TRBD1 covers 7 bases. The CDR3 has 12 amino acids. J gave up 10 bases and V 5 bases, and 5 bases lay outside the gene matches. CDR1 is LNHNV and CDR2 is YYDKDF in the germline V gene (reference sequence). This CDR3 is CATSGTEKEQFF. The CDR3 bases are TGTGCCACCAGCGGGACAGAGAAAGAGCAGTTCTTC.

The V gene is TRBV7-9, the J gene TRBJ2-1, with 8 bases matching TRBD2. Germline lookup yields CDR1 SEHNR and CDR2 FQNEAQ (reference sequence). This CDR3 contains 16 residues. Unmatched junction bases numbered 13, after V lost 5 bases and J lost 7 bases. CDR3 amino acids: CASSPQRETPWNEQFF. The CDR3 DNA sequence: TGTGCCAGCAGCCCCCAGCGGGAGACCCCTTGGAATGAGCAGTTCTTC.

This clone came up once. This chain joins TRBV7-9 and TRBJ2-1; 7 positions match TRBD2. Germline CDR1 reads SEHNR; CDR2 reads FQNEAQ (reference sequence). The V segment lost 3 bases and the J segment 5 bases; nucleotides outside the gene matches: 7. This CDR3 has 15 residues. CDR3 DNA sequence: TGTGCCAGCAGCTTTGGACTAGATTCCCACAATGAGCAGTTCTTC. Encoded protein: CASSFGLDSHNEQFF.

V and J are TRBV9 and TRBJ2-3, with D unresolved. Trimming removed 2 bases from V and 0 bases from J, with 7 bases in between. This CDR3 has 14 residues. Germline CDR1 SGDLS, CDR2 YYNGEE. The CDR3 DNA follows: TGTGCCAGCAGCGTCCGGAGTAGCACAGATACGCAGTATTTT. Translation: CASSVRSSTDTQYF.

V usage is TRBV4-3 and J usage is TRBJ2-2; tentatively, D is TRBD1 (6 bases). The CDR3 sequence is 14 residues long. The V end was cut by 4 bases, the J end by 4 bases, with 10 bases between. CDR1 LGHNA and CDR2 YSLEER come from the germline V gene. The CDR3 DNA reads as TGCGCCAGCAGCCCCGGGACACTCACCGGGGAGCTGTTTTTT. Its translation: CASSPGTLTGELFF.

The rearrangement links TRBV11-3 to TRBJ1-4; a weak D match, TRBD1 (5 bases). Trimming stripped 1 base from V and 5 bases from J, with 11 bases between. Germline CDR1 SGHNT, CDR2 YENEEA. The length of the CDR3 is 15 residues. CDR3 DNA sequence: TGTGCCAGCAGCTTAGGGGGAAGACAGAATGAAAAACTGTTTTTT. This encodes CASSLGGRQNEKLFF.

This chain uses TRBV30 with TRBJ1-2, with 9 bases aligning to TRBD1. CDR3 length equals 12 residues. Germline V gene sequence: CDR1 GTSNPN, CDR2 SVGIG (reference sequence). V shed 1 base and J 7 bases; nucleotides not matched to a gene: 1. The DNA for the CDR3 is TGTGCCTGGAGTGGGACAGGGGTTGGCTACACCTTC. As protein: CAWSGTGVGYTF.

The chain joins TRBV5-1 to TRBJ2-5; a weak D match, TRBD2 (6 bases). Germline CDR1 reads SGHRS; CDR2 reads YFSETQ. The CDR3 spans 15 residues. V was trimmed by 4 bases and J by 0 bases, leaving 13 bases between them. The CDR3 is CASSASGTYQETQYF. Here the CDR3 DNA reads TGCGCCAGCAGCGCCTCAGGGACTTACCAAGAGACCCAGTACTTC.

This clone was picked up a small number of times. The gene calls are TRBV11-2 and TRBJ2-7; D is perhaps TRBD1 (6 bases). The CDR3 consists of 14 residues. CDR1 is SGHAT and CDR2 is FQNNGV in the germline V gene. V gave up 2 bases and J gave up 2 bases, with 10 bases separating them. CDR3 bases: TGTGCCAGCAGCTTAAACAGGGTTACCTACGAGCAGTACTTC. It codes for CASSLNRVTYEQYF.

This clone was recorded once. V gene TRBV5-1 combines with J gene TRBJ1-3, with D tentatively TRBD1 (5 bases). CDR3 length: 15 amino acids. Trimming left V 1 base short and J 3 bases short, with 11 bases between. The germline gives CDR1 SGHRS, CDR2 YFSETQ. CDR3 nucleotide sequence: TGCGCCAGCAGCTTGTTCGGGGGGGATGGAAACACCATATATTTT. This gives the protein CASSLFGGDGNTIYF.